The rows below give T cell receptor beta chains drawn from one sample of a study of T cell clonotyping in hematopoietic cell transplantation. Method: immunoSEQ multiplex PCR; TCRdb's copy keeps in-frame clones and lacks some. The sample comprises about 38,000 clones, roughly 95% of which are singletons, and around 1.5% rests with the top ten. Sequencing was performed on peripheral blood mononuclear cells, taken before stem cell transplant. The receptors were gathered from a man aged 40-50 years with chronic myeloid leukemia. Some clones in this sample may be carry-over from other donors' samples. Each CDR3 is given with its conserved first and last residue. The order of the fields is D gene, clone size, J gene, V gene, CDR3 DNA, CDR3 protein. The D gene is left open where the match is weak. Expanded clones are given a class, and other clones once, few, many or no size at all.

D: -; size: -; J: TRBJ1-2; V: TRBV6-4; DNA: TGTGCCAGCAGTGACTCGGGGCCTCCCTATGGCTACACCTTC; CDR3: CASSDSGPPYGYTF
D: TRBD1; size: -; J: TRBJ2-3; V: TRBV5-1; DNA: TGCGCCAGCAGCTACCGGACAGGGGGAACAGATACGCAGTATTTT; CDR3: CASSYRTGGTDTQYF
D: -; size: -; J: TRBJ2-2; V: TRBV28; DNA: TGTGCCAGCAGTTTATTAAAGGGAGAGCTGTTTTTT; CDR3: CASSLLKGELFF
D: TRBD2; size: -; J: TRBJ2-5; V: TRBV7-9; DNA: TGTGCCAGCAGCTTGAGTCTAGCGGGGGAAGAGACCCAGTACTTC; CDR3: CASSLSLAGEETQYF
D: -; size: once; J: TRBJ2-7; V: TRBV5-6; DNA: TGTGCCAGCAGCTTGGTGGCCTACGAGCAGTACTTC; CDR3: CASSLVAYEQYF
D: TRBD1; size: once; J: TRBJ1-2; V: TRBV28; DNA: TGTGCCAGCAGTCCCCGCCGGGACAGGTTCTATGGCTACACCTTC; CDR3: CASSPRRDRFYGYTF
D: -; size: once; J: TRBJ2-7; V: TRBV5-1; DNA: TGCGCCAGCACCGCCCGACTTGGACAGAGCTACGAGCAGTACTTC; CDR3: CASTARLGQSYEQYF
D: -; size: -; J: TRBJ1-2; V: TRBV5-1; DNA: TGCGCCAGCAGCCCGACCGAGCCCGGGGGGCAAGGCTACACCTTC; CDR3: CASSPTEPGGQGYTF
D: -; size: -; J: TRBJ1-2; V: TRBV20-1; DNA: TGCAGTGCTAGAGACCTGTTATTC; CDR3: CSARDLLF
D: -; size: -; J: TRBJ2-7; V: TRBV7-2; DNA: TGTGCCAGCAGCTCCGGACAAGGCCTCGAGCAGTACTTC; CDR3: CASSSGQGLEQYF
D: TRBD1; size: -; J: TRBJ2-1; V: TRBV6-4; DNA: TGTGCCAGCAGTGGGGGGACAGAGCAAAATGAGCAGTTCTTC; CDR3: CASSGGTEQNEQFF
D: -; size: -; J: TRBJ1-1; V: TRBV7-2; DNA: TGTGCCAGCAGCTCCTATGTGAACACTGAAGCTTTCTTT; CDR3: CASSSYVNTEAFF
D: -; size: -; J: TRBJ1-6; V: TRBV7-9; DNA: TGTGCCAGCAGCCCGGCGGGTGATAATTCACCCCTCCACTTT; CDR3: CASSPAGDNSPLHF
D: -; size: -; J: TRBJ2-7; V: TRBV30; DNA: TGTGCCTGGAGTGATCAGGGTAACTACGAGCAGTACTTC; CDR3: CAWSDQGNYEQYF
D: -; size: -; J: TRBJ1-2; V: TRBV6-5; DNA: TGTGCCAGCAGTTACTCGGCAGGGCCCTATGGCTACACCTTC; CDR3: CASSYSAGPYGYTF
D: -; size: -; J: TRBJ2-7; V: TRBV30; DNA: TGTGCCTGGAAGTTAGGCGGCCAGCAGTACTTC; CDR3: CAWKLGGQQYF
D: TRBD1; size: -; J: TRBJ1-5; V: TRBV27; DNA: TGTGCCAGCAGTTTCCGGGACAGGGGACAGCCCCAGCATTTT; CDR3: CASSFRDRGQPQHF
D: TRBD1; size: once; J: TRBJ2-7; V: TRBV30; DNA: TGTGCCTGGTATGATAGGACAGGGACAGCCTACGAGCAGTACTTC; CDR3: CAWYDRTGTAYEQYF
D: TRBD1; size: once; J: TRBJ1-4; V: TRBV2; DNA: TGTGCCAGCAGTCTCATACCGGGACAGTCTAATGAAAAACTGTTTTTT; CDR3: CASSLIPGQSNEKLFF
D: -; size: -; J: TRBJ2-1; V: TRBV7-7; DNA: TGTGCCAGCAGCACTCCCGGAGACAATGAGCAGTTCTTC; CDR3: CASSTPGDNEQFF
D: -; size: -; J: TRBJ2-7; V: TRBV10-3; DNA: TGTGCCACTACCGGGACAACCGACGAGCAGTACTTC; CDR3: CATTGTTDEQYF
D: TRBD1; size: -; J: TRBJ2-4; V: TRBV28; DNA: TGTGCCAGCAGTATCCAGACAGGGGTCAAAAACATTCAGTACTTC; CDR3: CASSIQTGVKNIQYF
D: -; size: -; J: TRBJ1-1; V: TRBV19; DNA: TGTGCCAGCGGGGGCCCCGGGGGCGAGACTGAAGCTTTCTTT; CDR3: CASGGPGGETEAFF
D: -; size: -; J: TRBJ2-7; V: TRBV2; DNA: TGTGCCACAAAGACCGGGACGGGGTCCTACGAGCAGTACTTC; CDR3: CATKTGTGSYEQYF
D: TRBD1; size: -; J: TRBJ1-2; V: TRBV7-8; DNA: TGTGCCAGCAGCTTACAGGGGGAGAACTATGGCTACACCTTC; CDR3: CASSLQGENYGYTF
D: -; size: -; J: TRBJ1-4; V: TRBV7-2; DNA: TGTGCCAGCAGTACAGGGTCTAATGAAAAACTGTTTTTT; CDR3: CASSTGSNEKLFF
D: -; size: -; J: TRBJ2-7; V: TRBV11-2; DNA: TGTGCCAGCAGCACACACTACGAGCAGTACTTC; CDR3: CASSTHYEQYF
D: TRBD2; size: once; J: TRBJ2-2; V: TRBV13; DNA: TGTGCCAGCAGCTCTACTAGCGCCGGGGAGCTGTTTTTT; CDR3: CASSSTSAGELFF
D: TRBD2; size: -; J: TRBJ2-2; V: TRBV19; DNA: TGTGCCAGTAGTAAGCGGGGAAGGGCCGGGGAGCTGTTTTTT; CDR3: CASSKRGRAGELFF
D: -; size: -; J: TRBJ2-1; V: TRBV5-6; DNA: TGTGCCAGCAGCTTAAGGTTCCTAGGGGTGGGGGATGAGCAGTTCTTC; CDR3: CASSLRFLGVGDEQFF
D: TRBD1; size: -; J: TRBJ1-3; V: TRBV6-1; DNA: TGTGCCAGCAGGCGGGACAGCGACTCTGGAAACACCATATATTTT; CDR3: CASRRDSDSGNTIYF
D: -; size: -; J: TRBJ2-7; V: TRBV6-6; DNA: TGTGCCAGCAGATACAGGGATTACGAGCAGTACTTC; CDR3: CASRYRDYEQYF
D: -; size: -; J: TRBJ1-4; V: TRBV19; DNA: TGTGCCAGTTTATCCACGGGGCATAATGAAAAACTGTTTTTT; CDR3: CASLSTGHNEKLFF
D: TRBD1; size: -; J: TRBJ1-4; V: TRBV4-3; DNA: TGCGCCAGCAGCCGTCGACAGGGGAGTGAAAAACTGTTTTTT; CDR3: CASSRRQGSEKLFF
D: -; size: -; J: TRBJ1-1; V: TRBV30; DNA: TGTGCCTGGAGTGTACGTAGGACATACAACACTGAAGCTTTCTTT; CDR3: CAWSVRRTYNTEAFF
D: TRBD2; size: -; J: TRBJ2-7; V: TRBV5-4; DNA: TGTGCCAGCAGCCCCGGGGGGGCGGGCGAGCAGTACTTC; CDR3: CASSPGGAGEQYF
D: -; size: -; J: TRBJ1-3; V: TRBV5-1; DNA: TGCGCCAGCAGCTCGACCCTGGAAAACACCATATATTTT; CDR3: CASSSTLENTIYF
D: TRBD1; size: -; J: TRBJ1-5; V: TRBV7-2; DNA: TGTGCCACCTCGACCGGGACAGGGGATCAGCCCCAGCATTTT; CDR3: CATSTGTGDQPQHF
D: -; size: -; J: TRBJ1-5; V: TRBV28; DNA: TGTGCCAGCAGTTTGGCTAGAGTGGAGGCCAATCAGCCCCAGCATTTT; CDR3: CASSLARVEANQPQHF
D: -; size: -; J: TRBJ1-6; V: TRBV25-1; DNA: TGTGCCAGCAGTGAATATCTAAATTCACCCCTCCACTTT; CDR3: CASSEYLNSPLHF
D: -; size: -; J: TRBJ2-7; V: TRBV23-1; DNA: TGCGCCAGCAGTCAATCCCCCATATTTAGGTACTTC; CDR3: CASSQSPIFRYF
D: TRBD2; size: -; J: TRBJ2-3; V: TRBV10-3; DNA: TGTGCCATCATGAGGGCTAGCGGGGGGGTCTCAATGGAAGATACGCAGTATTTT; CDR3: CAIMRASGGVSMEDTQYF
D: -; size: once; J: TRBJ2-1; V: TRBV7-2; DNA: TGTGCCAGCAGCTTTGGGATTTTCACTGAGCAGTTCTTC; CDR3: CASSFGIFTEQFF
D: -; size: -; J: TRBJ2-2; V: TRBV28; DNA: TGTGCCAGCAGTTTGTCTCAAGGGGCGGGGGAGCTGTTTTTT; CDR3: CASSLSQGAGELFF
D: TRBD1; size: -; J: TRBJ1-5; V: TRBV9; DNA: TGTGCCAGCAGCGTAGATGGGACAGGGAATCAGCCCCAGCATTTT; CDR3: CASSVDGTGNQPQHF
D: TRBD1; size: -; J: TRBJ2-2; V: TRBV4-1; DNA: TGCGCCAGCAGCCATTGGGACAGCGGCTGGACCGGGGAGCTGTTTTTT; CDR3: CASSHWDSGWTGELFF
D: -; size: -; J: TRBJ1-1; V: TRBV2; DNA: TGTGCCAGCAGTGGGGCTTCGACAGTTCTAAACACTGAAGCTTTCTTT; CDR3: CASSGASTVLNTEAFF
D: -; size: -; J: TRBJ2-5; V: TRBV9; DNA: TGTGCCAGCAGCGTAGGAGGGGGGGGCGCGGAGACCCAGTACTTC; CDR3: CASSVGGGGAETQYF
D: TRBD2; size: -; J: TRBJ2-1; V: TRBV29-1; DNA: TGCAGCGTTGACGTTAGCGGGAGCAATGAGCAGTTCTTC; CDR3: CSVDVSGSNEQFF
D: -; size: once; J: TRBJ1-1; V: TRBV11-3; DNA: TGTGCCAGCAGCTTTGAAGGGGGTGTGAACACTGAAGCTTTCTTT; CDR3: CASSFEGGVNTEAFF
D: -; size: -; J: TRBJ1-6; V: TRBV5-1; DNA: TGCGCCAGCAGCTTGGTTGGGGGGTCGAATTCACCCCTCCACTTT; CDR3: CASSLVGGSNSPLHF
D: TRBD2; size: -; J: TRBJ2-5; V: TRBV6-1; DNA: TGTGCCAGCAGTGGAGAACTAGCGGGACCGGGGACCCAGTACTTC; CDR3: CASSGELAGPGTQYF
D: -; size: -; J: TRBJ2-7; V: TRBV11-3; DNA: TGTGCCAGCAGCTTTAGACAGGAGCCTTACGAGCAGTACTTC; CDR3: CASSFRQEPYEQYF
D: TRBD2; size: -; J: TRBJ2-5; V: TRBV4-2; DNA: TGTGCCAGCAGCCAAGATACTAGCGGGGGATTTCAAGAGACCCAGTACTTC; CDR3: CASSQDTSGGFQETQYF
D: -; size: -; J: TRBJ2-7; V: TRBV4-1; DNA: TGCGCCAGCAGCCAAATAGGAGCGGCCTACGAGCAGTACTTC; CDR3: CASSQIGAAYEQYF